This T cell receptor (beta chain) stems from a study of blood T cells in healthy people across ages. Whole-study findings and limits: Getting older went along with TCR beta diversity per million T cells dropping roughly linearly. Unsorted PBMC material precluded a definitive naive versus antigen-experienced comparison.

Donors were systemically healthy Caucasian individuals from Russia aged roughly 6 to 100 years. Peripheral blood was drawn, 7.5 to 10 milliliters per donor. This clonotype was seen only once. The target antigen is unknown. The CDR3 totals 16 residues. Germline V CDR1 and CDR2: MDHEN, SYDVKM. V lost 4 bases and J lost 5; bases outside the gene matches: 11. A second 7 to 11 cycle PCR used barcoded and J-beta primers. In TCRdb, the 5' RACE reads were re-called with MiXCR into one record per CDR3 protein. The data contain 910,000 or so distinct CDR3 sequences, roughly 51% of them singletons. The origin of this receptor is a woman aged 60-70 years in good health. The chain carries TRBV28 and TRBJ2-1; 7 bases are shared with TRBD2. Source material: blood. The CDR3 coding sequence is TGTGCCAGCAGTTCATCGTTCGGGAGGTCGGACAATGAGCAGTTCTTC. Translation: CASSSSFGRSDNEQFF.